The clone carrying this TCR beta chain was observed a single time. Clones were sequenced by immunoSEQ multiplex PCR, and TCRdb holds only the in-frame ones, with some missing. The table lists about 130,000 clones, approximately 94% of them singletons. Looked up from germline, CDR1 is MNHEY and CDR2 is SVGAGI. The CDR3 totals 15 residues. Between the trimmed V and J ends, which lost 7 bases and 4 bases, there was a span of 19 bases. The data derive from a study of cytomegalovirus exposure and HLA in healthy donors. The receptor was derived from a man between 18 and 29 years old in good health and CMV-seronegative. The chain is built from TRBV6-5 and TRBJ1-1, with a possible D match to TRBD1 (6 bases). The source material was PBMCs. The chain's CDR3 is CASTLGTSLGTEAFF. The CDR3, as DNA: TGTGCCAGCACCTTGGGGACATCCCTGGGCACTGAAGCTTTCTTT.